Listed here are 31 T cell receptor beta chains from one sample, sequenced in a study of T cells after yellow fever vaccination. One entry per CDR3 protein results from TCRdb running MiXCR on the 5' RACE reads. The sample lists about 220,000 distinct CDR3 sequences; approximately 3.3% were seen once. The sequencing here drew on CD4+ T cells sorted from PBMCs, taken 10 days after the yellow fever booster vaccination. The receptors derive from a man in his late teens or twenties who received the YFV17D yellow fever vaccine.

This clonotype has at least ten counts. The chain is built from TRBV5-1 and TRBJ2-1; TRBD2 matches at 8 bases. The CDR3 spans 17 residues. Losses at the gene ends were 0 bases for V and 6 bases for J; bases not matched to a gene: 11. CDR1 is SGHRS, CDR2 YFSETQ, per germline. CDR3 in amino acids: CASSLERGTRLSNEQFF. DNA for the CDR3: TGCGCCAGCAGCTTGGAACGGGGGACTAGGTTATCCAATGAGCAGTTCTTC. Filled out from reference TRBV5-1 and TRBJ2-1, the complete variable domain reads KAGVTQTPRYLIKTRGQQVTLSCSPISGHRSVSWYQQTPGQGLQFLFEYFSETQRNKGNFPGRFSGRQFSNSRSEMNVSTLELGDSALYLCASSLERGTRLSNEQFFGPGTRLTVL.

This clonotype was counted between two and nine times. V usage is TRBV10-3 and J usage is TRBJ1-5, with a weak D call TRBD1 (5 bases). The CDR3 is made up of 14 amino acids. Germline loops: CDR1 ENHRY, CDR2 SYGVKD. Trimming cost V 4 bases and J 6 bases, with 13 bases left between them. CDR3 region: CAISGLGPGQPQHF. CDR3 in DNA: TGTGCCATCAGTGGTTTGGGGCCCGGTCAGCCCCAGCATTTT.

At least ten counts were recorded for this clonotype. V gene TRBV5-1 combines with J gene TRBJ2-7; 8 nucleotides match TRBD1. With V trimmed by 4 bases and J by 5 bases, 11 bases remained unmatched. Germline loops: CDR1 SGHRS, CDR2 YFSETQ. The CDR3 covers 15 residues. The CDR3 DNA is TGCGCCAGCAGCAACCAACAGGGGGTTCTGGACGAGCAGTACTTC. It codes for CASSNQQGVLDEQYF.

This clonotype was seen a handful of times. The chain combines TRBV24-1 with TRBJ2-7; D may match TRBD1 or TRBD2 (5 bases each). The CDR3 contains 16 residues. CDR1 and CDR2 (germline): KGHDR, SFDVKD. V was shortened by 1 base and J by 3 bases, with 15 bases between the two germline ends. CDR3 region: CATSDLVRDLCYEQYV. The DNA of the CDR3 is TGTGCCACCAGTGATTTAGTCCGGGACCTTTGCTACGAGCAGTACGTC.

Only a few counts were recorded for this clonotype. The rearrangement links TRBV4-1 to TRBJ2-3; the D gene could be TRBD1 or TRBD2 (5 bases each). Germline lookup yields CDR1 MGHRA and CDR2 YSYEKL. The CDR3 consists of 14 residues. Trimming removed 0 bases from V and 8 bases from J, with 12 bases in between. CDR3 sequence (DNA): TGCGCCAGCAGCCAAGAAGAAAGGGACGGTACGCAGTATTTT. Encoded protein: CASSQEERDGTQYF.

This chain joins TRBV3-1 and TRBJ2-7; possible D gene TRBD1, 5 bases. Deletions cut 10 bases from V and 2 bases from J, with 18 bases between. The CDR3 is made up of 14 amino acids. CDR1 is LGHDT and CDR2 is YNNKEL in the germline V gene (reference sequence). CDR3 in DNA: TGTGCCATCCCGATTCAGGGTAGCCCCTACGAGCAGTACTTC. It yields the protein CAIPIQGSPYEQYF.

The chain has TRBV4-3 and TRBJ1-4; D ambiguous. V was clipped by 1 base and J by 3 bases, with 3 bases between them. This CDR3 comprises 13 residues. CDR1 LGHNA and CDR2 YSLEER come from the germline V gene. DNA of the CDR3: TGCGCCAGCAGCCAAGGCCCTAATGAAAAACTGTTTTTT. Amino acid sequence: CASSQGPNEKLFF.

This clonotype showed up many times. This chain joins TRBV6-2 or TRBV6-3 and TRBJ2-7, with 10 bases fitting TRBD1. J was trimmed by 6 bases and V by 3 bases; bases with no gene match: 5. This CDR3 has 14 amino acids. CDR1 is MNHEY, CDR2 SVGEGT, per germline. As DNA, the CDR3 is TGTGCCAGCAGTTATAGGGGACAGGGGCGCGAGCAGTACGTC. Its translation is CASSYRGQGREQYV.

This clonotype came up many times. The chain carries TRBV6-5 and TRBJ2-5; no firm D call. V gave up 3 bases and J gave up 4 bases, with 15 bases separating them. Looked up from germline, CDR1 is MNHEY and CDR2 is SVGAGI. The CDR3 is made up of 15 amino acids. As DNA, the CDR3 is TGTGCCAGCAGTTATCACGCCAGCCGGCCAGAGACCCAGTACTTC. The encoded protein is CASSYHASRPETQYF.

The genes are TRBV20-1 and TRBJ1-5; tentatively, D is TRBD1 (6 bases). Germline values: CDR1 DFQATT, CDR2 SNEGSKA (reference sequence). This CDR3 spans 16 amino acids. Trimming removed 6 bases from V and 4 bases from J, with 22 bases in between. The CDR3 nucleotides are TGCAGTGCCCACACCTTTGGACGGGGGCTAAATCAGCCCCAGCATTTT. Protein: CSAHTFGRGLNQPQHF.

This clonotype was counted ten times or more. V is TRBV28 and J is TRBJ2-7; 8 positions agree with TRBD1. CDR1 is MDHEN and CDR2 is SYDVKM in the germline V gene. V shed 3 bases, J shed 3 bases, and the junction held 7 bases outside the gene matches. The CDR3 loop spans 15 amino acids. CDR3 in amino acids: CASSLMGQAFYEQYV. CDR3 DNA: TGTGCCAGCAGTTTGATGGGACAGGCGTTCTACGAGCAGTACGTC.

This clonotype was recorded many times. The chain carries TRBV20-1 and TRBJ1-4; 11 nucleotides line up with TRBD1. Losses at the gene ends were 6 bases for V and 8 bases for J; bases not matched to a gene: 5. In germline, CDR1 is DFQATT, CDR2 SNEGSKA (reference sequence). The CDR3 contains 13 residues. The CDR3 is CSAGTGGSEKLFF. CDR3 DNA: TGCAGTGCAGGGACAGGGGGTTCGGAAAAACTGTTTTTT.

This clonotype was observed at least ten times. The V call is TRBV4-2, the J call TRBJ2-5; D may match TRBD1 or TRBD2 (6 bases each). Germline V CDR1 and CDR2: LGHNA, YNFKEQ. The CDR3 runs 15 residues. V was cut by 0 bases and J by 4 bases, with 12 bases left in between. CDR3 DNA: TGTGCCAGCAGCCAAGATCCCCGGGGGCTAGAGACCCAGTACTTC. Translated, it gives CASSQDPRGLETQYF.

This clonotype was observed a handful of times. The chain recombines TRBV19 with TRBJ1-1, with TRBD1 as a possible D gene (6 bases). CDR1 is LNHDA, CDR2 SQIVND, per germline (reference sequence). With 3 bases removed from V and 11 bases from J, the gap between germline ends came to 19 bases. The CDR3 totals 14 residues. The CDR3 sequence is CASSIDRRGVGAFF. CDR3 DNA sequence: TGTGCCAGTAGTATCGACAGGAGGGGTGTTGGGGCTTTCTTT.

This clonotype has at least ten counts. The chain uses TRBV18 and TRBJ2-7; 8 nucleotides match TRBD1. The trim removed 1 base at V and 3 bases at J, leaving 5 bases unmatched. Germline V gene sequence: CDR1 KGHSH, CDR2 LQKENI. The CDR3 length is 15 residues. In DNA, the CDR3 is TGTGCCAGCTCACCACTCCACAGGGGGGACTACGAGCAGTACTTC. Encoded protein: CASSPLHRGDYEQYF. Together with reference TRBV18 and TRBJ2-7, the CDR3 gives the full variable domain: NAGVMQNPRHLVRRRGQEARLRCSPMKGHSHVYWYRQLPEEGLKFMVYLQKENIIDESGMPKERFSAEFPKEGPSILRIQQVVRGDSAAYFCASSPLHRGDYEQYFGPGTRLTVT.

The chain is built from TRBV12-3 or TRBV12-4 and TRBJ2-5, with 12 bases that match TRBD1. CDR3 length: 16 amino acids. The J segment lost 5 bases and the V segment lost 5 bases, leaving 9 bases of the junction unmatched. CDR3 loop: CASSANRDRGLETQYF. CDR3 bases: TGTGCCAGCAGTGCAAACCGGGACAGGGGGCTTGAGACCCAGTACTTC.

This clonotype appeared a few times. The CDR3 DNA sequence: TGTGCCAGCAGTGAAGCGATCGGGGTGCAAGAGACCCAGTACTTC. Translating gives CASSEAIGVQETQYF. The genes are TRBV2 and TRBJ2-5; TRBD2 might be the D (5 bases). This CDR3 region has 15 residues. Trimming removed 0 bases at V and 2 bases at J, with 10 bases between. Germline lookup yields CDR1 SNHLY and CDR2 FYNNEI.

This clonotype was counted only a few times. The rearrangement uses TRBV7-2 and TRBJ1-2, with 7 bases aligning to TRBD1. The germline V gene encodes CDR1 SGHTA and CDR2 FQGNSA. The CDR3 contains 15 residues. Trimming at V came to 5 bases and at J to 8 bases, leaving 14 bases not matched to a gene. CDR3 DNA: TGTGCCAGCAGCGCCCGGGGTAGGGGGCTCGGGGGCTACACCTTC. This gives the protein CASSARGRGLGGYTF.

This clonotype was counted at least ten times. The rearrangement joins TRBV18 to TRBJ2-3; 10 bases align to TRBD2. CDR1 and CDR2 (germline): KGHSH, LQKENI. Trimming removed 0 bases from V and 4 bases from J; junction bases left unmatched: 1. The CDR3 is 15 residues long. The CDR3 protein is CASSPPLAGADTQYF. The CDR3 DNA reads as TGTGCCAGCTCACCACCCCTAGCGGGGGCAGATACGCAGTATTTT.

This chain links TRBV5-6 with TRBJ2-5; no clear D. This CDR3 has 15 residues. V lost 0 bases, J lost 1 base, and 10 bases lay in between. Germline CDR1 SGHDT, CDR2 YYEEEE. The CDR3 nucleotides read TGTGCCAGCAGCTTGGTTGATCAGAGCCAAGAGACCCAGTACTTC. Translated: CASSLVDQSQETQYF.

At least ten counts were recorded for this clonotype. The chain has TRBV28 and TRBJ1-2, with a tentative D call TRBD1 (5 bases). The ends were cut back, 6 bases at V and 4 bases at J, with 15 bases in the middle. This CDR3 has 14 residues. In germline, CDR1 is MDHEN, CDR2 SYDVKM. The CDR3 is CASRKLFGGYGYTF. CDR3 coding DNA: TGTGCCAGCAGGAAGCTTTTCGGGGGCTATGGCTACACCTTC.

This clonotype was counted many times. The genes are TRBV7-2 and TRBJ1-2; a weak D match, TRBD1 (5 bases). This CDR3 contains 15 residues. Germline lookup yields CDR1 SGHTA and CDR2 FQGNSA. The V end was cut by 5 bases, the J end by 6 bases, with 19 bases between. The CDR3 DNA follows: TGTGCCAGCAGCCCACTCCTGGGGCGCAGAGATGGCTACACCTTC. The encoded protein is CASSPLLGRRDGYTF.

This chain uses TRBV3-1 with TRBJ2-3, with 9 bases fitting TRBD2. Trimming removed 6 bases from V and 1 base from J; junction bases left unmatched: 5. CDR1 LGHDT and CDR2 YNNKEL come from the germline V gene (reference sequence). The CDR3 has 15 residues. CDR3 in amino acids: CASSKRGAGTDTQYF. The CDR3 coding sequence is TGTGCCAGCAGTAAGCGGGGGGCGGGCACAGATACGCAGTATTTT.

This clonotype has ten or more counts. The rearrangement joins TRBV7-8 to TRBJ1-5, with a possible D match to TRBD1 (5 bases). Germline assignment: CDR1 SGHVS and CDR2 FQNEAQ. The CDR3 is 15 residues long. V lost 0 bases, J lost 4 bases, and 10 bases lay in between. CDR3 DNA: TGTGCCAGCAGCTTAGCCAACCAGGGAAATCAGCCCCAGCATTTT. This translates into CASSLANQGNQPQHF.

There are many counts of this clonotype. The chain couples TRBV21-1 to TRBJ2-2; the D call in the table, TRBD1, was not verified against the DNA. TRBV21-1 is classified as a pseudogene. This CDR3 has 16 amino acids. CDR3 loop: CASSQDSLGGAGELFF. CDR3 bases: TGTGCCAGCAGCCAAGACTCCCTCGGGGGAGCCGGGGAGCTGTTTTTT.

The J gene is TRBJ1-4, the V gene TRBV11-1; 7 bases line up with TRBD1. The germline V gene encodes CDR1 SGHAT and CDR2 FQDESV (reference sequence). J was trimmed by 0 bases and V by 8 bases; bases with no gene match: 6. CDR3 size: 15 residues. This chain's CDR3 is CASEEGTATNEKLFF. The CDR3 bases are TGTGCCAGCGAGGAGGGGACAGCAACTAATGAAAAACTGTTTTTT.

This clonotype was counted between two and nine times. The chain joins TRBV14 to TRBJ1-6; no reliable D call. V lost 4 bases to trimming and J lost 9 bases, with 10 bases between them. This CDR3 has 13 amino acids. CDR1 and CDR2 (germline): SGHDN, FVKESK. The CDR3 loop is CASSPARVSPLHF. DNA for the CDR3: TGTGCCAGCAGCCCAGCCCGGGTTTCACCCCTCCACTTT.

The sample holds a few counts of this clonotype. V and J are TRBV10-3 and TRBJ2-7, with TRBD1 matching over 9 bases. Germline V gives CDR1 ENHRY, CDR2 SYGVKD. Unmatched junction bases numbered 4, after V lost 1 base and J lost 6 bases. This CDR3 has 14 amino acids. This CDR3 is CAISEWGQGGEQYV. The CDR3 nucleotides read TGTGCCATCAGTGAGTGGGGACAGGGAGGCGAGCAGTACGTC.

This clonotype was counted ten times or more. The rearrangement links TRBV15 to TRBJ1-1; D is perhaps TRBD1 (6 bases). Trimming cost V 1 base and J 0 bases, with 9 bases left between them. CDR3 length: 15 amino acids. Germline assignment: CDR1 LNHNV and CDR2 YYDKDF (reference sequence). The CDR3 nucleotides read TGTGCCACCAGCAGAGCCGGGACACTGAACACTGAAGCTTTCTTT. Translating it yields CATSRAGTLNTEAFF.

This clonotype showed up just a few times. The CDR3 loop reads CASSLRSTGVKGYTF. The CDR3 nucleotides read TGCGCCAGCAGCCTACGAAGTACAGGTGTAAAAGGCTACACCTTC. J is TRBJ1-2 and V is TRBV4-3; D possibly corresponds to TRBD1 (5 bases). The CDR3 spans 15 residues. CDR1 and CDR2 from the germline V gene are LGHNA and YSLEER. V lost 4 bases and J lost 8, with 20 bases in between.

The V call is TRBV25-1, the J call TRBJ1-4; TRBD1 matches 9 bases. The CDR3 covers 14 residues. V lost 8 bases and J lost 8; bases outside the gene matches: 9. Per the germline V gene, CDR1 is MGHDK and CDR2 is SYGVNS. The CDR3 coding sequence is TGTGCCAGCGCCCTACAGGGGGCTGGAGAAAAACTGTTTTTT. Its translation: CASALQGAGEKLFF.